Described below is a single T cell receptor (beta chain) sequence and its context. What it recognizes is unknown. CDR1 is SGHTA, CDR2 FQGTGA, per germline. CDR3 length: 16 residues. V dropped 7 bases and J dropped 6 bases, with 24 bases sitting between them. This table comes from immunoSEQ multiplex PCR, and its TCRdb copy is limited to in-frame clones, with some not included. The table has around 19,000 clones, 60% to 85% seen once. This entry comes from a study of T cell clonotyping in hematopoietic cell transplantation. The wider study: Recipients' pretransplant samples followed cytoreduction. Study-level points and caveats: After transplant, recipient diversity fell while pathologically expanded clonotypes grew through day 180. No sorting was done, leaving CD4 and CD8 contributions mixed.

Indicated time point: recipient sample about 28 days before transplant, after cytoreduction. Recipients were bled about 28 days pretransplant and at posttransplant days 30, 100, 180. The chain carries TRBV7-3 and TRBJ2-5; maybe TRBD1 (6 bases). The input for sequencing was peripheral blood mononuclear cells, taken before stem cell transplant. The receptor comes from a man aged 60-69 years with acute myeloid leukemia. Some clones in this sample may be carry-over from other donors' samples. The CDR3 here is CASNTPGTRVSKTQYF. CDR3 nucleotides: TGTGCCAGCAACACCCCCGGGACAAGAGTATCGAAGACCCAGTACTTC. Combining the CDR3 with reference TRBV7-3 and TRBJ2-5 gives the whole variable domain GAGVSQTPSNKVTEKGKYVELRCDPISGHTALYWYRQSLGQGPEFLIYFQGTGAADDSGLPNDRFFAVRPEGSVSTLKIQRTERGDSAVYLCASNTPGTRVSKTQYFGPGTRLLVL.